This is a list of T cell receptor beta chains from one sample in a study of cytomegalovirus exposure and HLA in healthy donors. Data came from immunoSEQ multiplex PCR; TCRdb stores just in-frame clones and leaves some out. Of 150,000 to 200,000 clones listed, around 80% are singletons. The sample comprised PBMCs. The receptors were gathered from a girl aged 10 to 17 in good health and CMV-seropositive. Both conserved end residues are part of each CDR3. A D gene is named only where the DNA matches it firmly.

TRBJ1-2,.,TRBV6-1,15,CASSEGGGTNYGYTF,TGTGCCAGCAGTGAAGGCGGGGGAACCAACTATGGCTACACCTTC
TRBJ2-7,TRBD2,TRBV28,15,CASSFKRERSYEQYF,TGTGCCAGCAGTTTTAAGCGGGAGAGGTCCTACGAGCAGTACTTC
TRBJ2-7,TRBD2,TRBV19,14,CASRPGLGPYEQYF,TGTGCCAGTAGACCCGGACTAGGTCCCTACGAGCAGTACTTC
TRBJ2-1,TRBD2,TRBV2,14,CASSELAGGLEQFF,TGTGCCAGCAGTGAACTAGCGGGGGGGCTTGAGCAGTTCTTC
TRBJ2-1,.,TRBV6-5,15,CASSLQGPSYNEQFF,TGTGCCAGCAGCCTACAGGGCCCCTCCTACAATGAGCAGTTCTTC
TRBJ1-2,.,TRBV7-2,13,CASSPESLYGYTF,TGTGCCAGCAGCCCGGAGTCCCTCTATGGCTACACCTTC
TRBJ1-1,TRBD1,TRBV19,12,CASGTGRTEAFF,TGTGCCAGTGGGACAGGGAGGACTGAAGCTTTCTTT
TRBJ2-7,.,TRBV5-6,15,CASSHQGAVSYEQYF,TGTGCCAGCAGCCATCAGGGTGCTGTTTCCTACGAGCAGTACTTC
TRBJ2-1,.,TRBV7-8,17,CASSDHAGTARGNEQFF,TGTGCCAGCAGCGACCACGCGGGTACGGCTCGGGGCAATGAGCAGTTCTTC
TRBJ2-1,.,TRBV30,11,CAWMFLNEQFF,TGTGCCTGGATGTTCCTCAATGAGCAGTTCTTC
TRBJ2-7,.,TRBV14,11,CASGSGYEQYF,TGTGCCAGCGGTTCAGGGTACGAGCAGTACTTC
TRBJ2-3,TRBD2,TRBV28,17,CASSLGTSGSLADTQYF,TGTGCCAGCAGTTTAGGGACTAGCGGGAGTCTCGCAGATACGCAGTATTTT
TRBJ2-3,TRBD2,TRBV11-2,14,CASGIGGGSDTQYF,TGTGCCAGCGGGATCGGGGGGGGCAGTGATACGCAGTATTTT
TRBJ1-2,.,TRBV11-2,13,CATRGRVDYGYTF,TGTGCCACCCGAGGGAGAGTCGACTATGGCTACACCTTC
TRBJ2-4,TRBD1,TRBV11-2,15,CASSPPNTGANIQYF,TGTGCCAGCAGCCCACCCAACACAGGGGCCAACATTCAGTACTTC
TRBJ1-1,.,TRBV28,15,CASSLYVRVGTEAFF,TGTGCCAGCAGTTTATATGTCAGGGTTGGCACTGAAGCTTTCTTT
TRBJ1-3,.,TRBV7-2,16,CASSPQGIRSGNTIYF,TGTGCCAGCAGCCCACAGGGTATTAGGTCTGGAAACACCATATATTTT